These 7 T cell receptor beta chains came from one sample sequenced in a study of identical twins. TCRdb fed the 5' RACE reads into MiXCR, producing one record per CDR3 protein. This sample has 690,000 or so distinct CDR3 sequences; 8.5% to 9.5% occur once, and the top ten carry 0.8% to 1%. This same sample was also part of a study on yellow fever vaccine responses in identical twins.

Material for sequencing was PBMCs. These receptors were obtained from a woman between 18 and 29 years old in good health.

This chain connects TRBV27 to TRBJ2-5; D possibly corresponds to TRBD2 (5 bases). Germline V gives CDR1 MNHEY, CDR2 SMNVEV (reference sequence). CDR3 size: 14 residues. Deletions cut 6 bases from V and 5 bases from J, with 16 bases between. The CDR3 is CASRGIASGETQYF. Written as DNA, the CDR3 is TGTGCCAGCAGGGGGATAGCGTCGGGGGAGACCCAGTACTTC.

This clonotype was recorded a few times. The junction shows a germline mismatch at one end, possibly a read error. DNA for the CDR3: TGCAGCGTTGAGCCTAGCGGGGGGGGGCTGTTTTTT. Translated: CSVEPSGGGLFF. The J gene is TRBJ2-2, the V gene TRBV29-1; 12 bases match TRBD2. CDR3 size: 12 residues. Per germline, CDR1 SQVTM and CDR2 ANQGSEA.

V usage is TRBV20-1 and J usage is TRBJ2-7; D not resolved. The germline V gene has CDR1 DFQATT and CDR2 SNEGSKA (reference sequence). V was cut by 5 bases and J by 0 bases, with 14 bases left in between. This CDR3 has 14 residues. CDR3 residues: CSAAADTFSYEQYF. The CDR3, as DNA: TGCAGTGCTGCGGCCGACACCTTCTCCTACGAGCAGTACTTC.

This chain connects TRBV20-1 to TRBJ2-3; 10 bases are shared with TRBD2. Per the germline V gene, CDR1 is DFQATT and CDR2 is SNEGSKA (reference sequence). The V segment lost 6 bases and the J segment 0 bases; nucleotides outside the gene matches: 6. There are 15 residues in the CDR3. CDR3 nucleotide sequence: TGCAGTGCGGTGGGGACTAGCGAAAGCACAGATACGCAGTATTTT. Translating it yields CSAVGTSESTDTQYF.

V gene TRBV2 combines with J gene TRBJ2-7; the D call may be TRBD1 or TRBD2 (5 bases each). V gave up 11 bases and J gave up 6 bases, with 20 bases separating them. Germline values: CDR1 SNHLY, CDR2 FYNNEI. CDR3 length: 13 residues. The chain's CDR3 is CAANSRDGLEQYF. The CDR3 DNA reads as TGTGCCGCTAATTCCCGGGACGGGCTCGAGCAGTACTTC.

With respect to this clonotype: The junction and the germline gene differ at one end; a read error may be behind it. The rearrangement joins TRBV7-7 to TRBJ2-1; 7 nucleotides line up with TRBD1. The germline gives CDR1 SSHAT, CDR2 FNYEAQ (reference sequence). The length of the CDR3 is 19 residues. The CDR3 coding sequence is TGTGCTAGCAGCCCTTTGACAGGGTCGTTCCTTTCTAATTACAATGAGCAGTTCTTC. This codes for CASSPLTGSFLSNYNEQFF.

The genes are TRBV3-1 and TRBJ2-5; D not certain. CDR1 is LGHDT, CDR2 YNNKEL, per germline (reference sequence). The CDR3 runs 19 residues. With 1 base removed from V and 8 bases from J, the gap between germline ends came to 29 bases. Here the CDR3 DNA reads TGTGCCAGCAGCCAAGTTCCTAAGACCAACGCCCTCCTTTGGAATACCCAGTACTTC. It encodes CASSQVPKTNALLWNTQYF.